This section outlines one TCR beta chain sequence together with its context. No antigen is known for it. The source of the sample is a study of cytomegalovirus exposure and HLA in healthy donors. Whole-study findings and limits: Listed as cytomegalovirus-associated were 150 or so TCR beta chains.

The donors, nominally healthy at sampling, likely had unrecorded immune exposures. Trimming stripped 2 bases from V and 3 bases from J, with 11 bases between. This CDR3 spans 14 amino acids. The germline gives CDR1 MNHEY, CDR2 SVGAGI. Vbeta (60) and Jbeta (13) primers were used in the PCR. Measured with immunoSEQ multiplex PCR; TCRdb has only the in-frame clones, and not every one. The sample lists 150,000 or so clones, about 80% seen once, with about 13% in the top ten. The chain carries TRBV6-5 and TRBJ2-7, with D perhaps matching TRBD2 (6 bases). The sequenced material came from PBMCs. This TCR was recovered from a man aged 25 to 40 in good health and CMV-seropositive. CDR3 nucleotide sequence: TGTGCCAGCAGTTACCTGCGGGGAGACTACGAGCAGTACTTC. Encoded protein: CASSYLRGDYEQYF.